This TCR beta chain came from a study of T cells in women clearing cervical HPV infection. Study-wide results and caveats: It is unknown whether associations predate infection; no effector/memory or HPV-specific sorting. CIN3+ cases had significantly higher TCR repertoire richness than controls, but evenness did not differ.

Trimming took 1 base from V and 4 from J, leaving 8 bases between them. Germline CDR1 and CDR2: MGHRA and YSYEKL. This CDR3 has 13 amino acids. Cervical HPV DNA detected by MY09/MY11 PCR, typed by dot-blot. Clones were read by immunoSEQ multiplex PCR, and TCRdb kept only the in-frame ones, dropping some. The sample totals about 24,000 clones. With respect to this clone: The antigen is unknown. The observed sequence ends 3 residues before the CDR3 terminus, with the missing tail filled in from the germline J gene.

J is TRBJ2-7 and V is TRBV4-1; TRBD1 is a possible D gene (6 bases). Sample: blood buffy coat. This TCR was sampled from a woman aged 18-69 years with a cervical HPV16 infection that either progressed to CIN3+ or cleared (not recorded which). The CDR3 bases that were read are TGCGCCAGCAGCCAAGCTGACAGGTACGAG. As protein: CASSQADRYE. The CDR3 in its entirety is CASSQADRYEQYF.